This is a list of T cell receptor beta chains from one sample in a study of OX40 agonist ivuxolimab in advanced cancers. Produced via immunoSEQ multiplex PCR; TCRdb's table is partial and in-frame only. The data hold about 76,000 clones, with approximately 85% observed a single time. The sequenced sample was CD4+ or CD8+ T cells sorted from blood, obtained in a trial of the OX40 agonist ivuxolimab. Every receptor here comes from an adult with an advanced solid tumor such as melanoma, head and neck, liver or kidney cancer. CDR3s include the opening cysteine and the closing phenylalanine or tryptophan. A D gene is named only where the DNA matches it firmly. For some rows the clone size is stated as once, few or many, or as a class when expanded; others skip it.

j_call v_call d_call clone_size cdr3_nt cdr3_aa
TRBJ1-2 TRBV7-3 TRBD1 . TGTGCCAGCAGCCCCGGACAGGGAGTTGGCTACACCTTC CASSPGQGVGYTF
TRBJ2-5 TRBV9 TRBD2 . TGTGCCAGCAGCGAGGGAGGGATACCGGGACTAGCGGTGGAGACCCAGTACTTC CASSEGGIPGLAVETQYF
TRBJ2-3 TRBV7-3 . . TGTGCCAGCAGCTTGATAGTAACAGATACGCAGTATTTT CASSLIVTDTQYF
TRBJ1-1 TRBV7-2 TRBD1 once TGTGCCAGCAGCTGGGGACAGCAGAACACTGAAGCTTTCTTT CASSWGQQNTEAFF
TRBJ2-5 TRBV9 TRBD2 . TGTGCCAGCAGCGAAGCGGGGGGGCAGCGAAAAGAGACCCAGTACTTC CASSEAGGQRKETQYF
TRBJ1-2 TRBV7-3 TRBD1 . TGTGCCAGCAGCTGGACAGGGACTACGGATGGCTACACCTTC CASSWTGTTDGYTF
TRBJ1-1 TRBV12-5 TRBD1 . TGTGCTAGTGGTTTTGCAGGGGGCACTGAAGCTTTCTTT CASGFAGGTEAFF
TRBJ2-1 TRBV7-2 . . TGTGCCAGCAGCGACCAGGGGGGCGGCTACAATGAGCAGTTCTTC CASSDQGGGYNEQFF
TRBJ1-4 TRBV30 TRBD1 once TGTGCCTGGAGTGACCCTCTAGGACAGGCTCCTACTAATGAAAAACTGTTTTTT CAWSDPLGQAPTNEKLFF
TRBJ2-7 TRBV7-3 . . TGTGCCAGCAGCTCCACGGGGGCACTTCTGGCCGAGCAGTACTTC CASSSTGALLAEQYF
TRBJ1-1 TRBV6-1 TRBD1 . TGTGCCAGCCTAAGAACAGGGGGAAGTCTGGCCGCTTTCTTT CASLRTGGSLAAFF
TRBJ2-5 TRBV5-6 . . TGTGCCAGCAGCTTGGGAGGTGGGGGCGAGACCCAGTACTTC CASSLGGGGETQYF
TRBJ2-7 TRBV18 . . TGTGCCAGCTCACCTGGGAGCTACGAGCAGTACTTC CASSPGSYEQYF
TRBJ2-7 TRBV10-3 . . TGTGCCATCAGTGAGGCTACACGGGGGTCCTACGAGCAGTACTTC CAISEATRGSYEQYF
TRBJ1-6 TRBV19 . . TGTGCCAGTAGCTCCCCTGTCGGGGCCCCTCTCCACTTT CASSSPVGAPLHF
TRBJ2-5 TRBV29-1 TRBD1 . TGCAGCGTTGACGTTGGACAGGGGGCTTCTGCGGAGACCCAGTACTTC CSVDVGQGASAETQYF
TRBJ1-1 TRBV2 TRBD1 . TGTGCCAGTTGTGGGACAGGGGGCGTGCGAACTGAAGCTTTCTTT CASCGTGGVRTEAFF
TRBJ1-2 TRBV9 . few TGTGCCAGCAGCGTAGAGGCGGTGGCCGTGTGCTTC CASSVEAVAVCF
TRBJ1-3 TRBV2 . . TGTGCCAGCAGCCCAAGGGGGGGCCGGAACACCATATATTTT CASSPRGGRNTIYF
TRBJ2-2 TRBV19 . . TGTGCCAGTAGCATATACACCGGGGAGCTGTTTTTT CASSIYTGELFF
TRBJ1-1 TRBV5-5 . . TGTGCCAGCAGCCCAGGACAGCTAGTGAACACTGAAGCTTTCTTT CASSPGQLVNTEAFF
TRBJ1-1 TRBV18 . . TGTGCCAGCTCACGGAGGGGGGGGACTGAAGCTTTCTTT CASSRRGGTEAFF
TRBJ1-4 TRBV19 TRBD1 . TGTGCCAGTAGTATTGGGGGACAGTCTGCTGAAAAACTGTTTTTT CASSIGGQSAEKLFF
TRBJ1-2 TRBV19 TRBD1 . TGTGCCAGTTCTCTCGACAGGGACGATCACGGCTACACCTTC CASSLDRDDHGYTF
TRBJ2-3 TRBV7-6 TRBD2 few TGTGCCAGCAGCTCCGGACTAGCCGGAGATACGCAGTATTTT CASSSGLAGDTQYF
TRBJ2-5 TRBV5-1 TRBD2 . TGCGCCAGCAGCTGGGGGCTAGCGGGGGCGGGAGAGACCCAGTACTTC CASSWGLAGAGETQYF
TRBJ2-3 TRBV6-5 . . TGTGCCAGCAGTAGGGGATTCCCCAGCACAGATACGCAGTATTTT CASSRGFPSTDTQYF
TRBJ2-3 TRBV10-3 . . TGTGCCATCAGCTTACAGGCCGGTGGGGCAGATACGCAGTATTTT CAISLQAGGADTQYF
TRBJ1-2 TRBV18 . once TGTGCCAGCTCACCCCCGGGGCAGCGTGGCTACACCTTC CASSPPGQRGYTF
TRBJ2-5 TRBV12-5 . . TGTGCTAGTGGTTTGGGGGCTGGGGATTGGGAGACCCAGTACTTC CASGLGAGDWETQYF
TRBJ2-7 TRBV15 . . TGTGCCACCAGCAAACGACCGGGCGGGGACGGGAGAAGTAGCGAGCAGTACTTC CATSKRPGGDGRSSEQYF
TRBJ2-5 TRBV27 . . TGTGCCAGTGGAATGGTCCCAGAGACCCAGTACTTC CASGMVPETQYF
TRBJ1-4 TRBV9 TRBD1 . TGTGCCAGCAGCGCCCAGGGGGCGAGTAATAATGAAAAACTGTTTTTT CASSAQGASNNEKLFF
TRBJ1-3 TRBV5-1 . . TGCGCCAGCAGCGGCGGATCGCAGTCTTTCTCTGGAAACACCATATATTTT CASSGGSQSFSGNTIYF
TRBJ1-4 TRBV5-1 TRBD1 . TGCGCCAGCAGCTTGGGGACAGGAATTAATGAAAAACTGTTTTTT CASSLGTGINEKLFF
TRBJ2-7 TRBV30 TRBD2 few TGTGCCTGGAGTGCCCGGGGGGGGCGACGGGAGCAGTACTTC CAWSARGGRREQYF
TRBJ2-3 TRBV6-4 TRBD2 once TGTGCCAGCAGCCTCCTAGCGGGGGGGACAGATACGCAGTATTTT CASSLLAGGTDTQYF
TRBJ2-7 TRBV4-3 TRBD1 . TGCGCCAGCAGCGCCGGGACAGGGGAAGAGCAGTACTTC CASSAGTGEEQYF
TRBJ2-5 TRBV10-3 . . TGTGCCATCAAAGGAGCCCCCCATGAGACCCAGTACTTC CAIKGAPHETQYF
TRBJ1-3 TRBV12-5 . . TGTGCTAGTGGTTTTTCCCCTCTCCCGTCTGGAAACACCATATATTTT CASGFSPLPSGNTIYF
TRBJ2-2 TRBV7-3 . once TGTGCCAGCAGCTCGTATTCAGGGGCCACCGGGGAGCTGTTTTTT CASSSYSGATGELFF
TRBJ2-7 TRBV11-2 . . TGTGCCAGCAGCTTAGTTCGGGGGAGCTCCTACGAGCAGTACTTC CASSLVRGSSYEQYF
TRBJ2-3 TRBV30 . . TGTGCCTGGAGTCCCCCTTTTGCGGGCACAGATACGCAGTATTTT CAWSPPFAGTDTQYF
TRBJ2-2 TRBV19 TRBD1 . TGTGCCAGTGACAGGGGGCGAGGGACCGGGGAGCTGTTTTTT CASDRGRGTGELFF
TRBJ2-2 TRBV29-1 TRBD1 . TGCAGCGTTGAGAACAGGGGGCGGTCAAGCGGGGAGCTGTTTTTT CSVENRGRSSGELFF
TRBJ1-5 TRBV5-4 TRBD1 . TGTGCCAGCAGCTTGGGCGGACAGGGGGCGAGTCAGCCCCAGCATTTT CASSLGGQGASQPQHF
TRBJ2-3 TRBV7-6 TRBD2 once TGTGCCAGCAGCTTACTAGCGGGGACAGATACGCAGTATTTT CASSLLAGTDTQYF
TRBJ1-4 TRBV2 . . TGTGCCAGCAGAACAGGAGGTGCAACTAATGAAAAACTGTTTTTT CASRTGGATNEKLFF
TRBJ1-1 TRBV2 . . TGTGCCAGCATGTGGCCGGACCGAGCTTTCTTT CASMWPDRAFF
TRBJ1-1 TRBV7-2 . . TGTGCCAGCAGCCCAAGGGATCTGAACACTGAAGCTTTCTTT CASSPRDLNTEAFF
TRBJ2-5 TRBV18 . . TGTGCCAGCTCACCAAACCAAGAGACCCAGTACTTC CASSPNQETQYF
TRBJ2-3 TRBV5-6 TRBD2 . TGTGCCAGCAGCAAGCGGGGCCCAGATACGCAGTATTTT CASSKRGPDTQYF
TRBJ2-7 TRBV23-1 . . TGCGCCAGCAGTCCGGCCTACGAGCAGTACTTC CASSPAYEQYF
TRBJ2-7 TRBV30 TRBD2 . TGTGCCTGGAGCGGGGGACTAAACTACGAGCAGTACTTC CAWSGGLNYEQYF
TRBJ2-1 TRBV5-1 . once TGCGCCAGCAGCTTGGCCCCGGGGACCTACAATGAGCAGTTCTTC CASSLAPGTYNEQFF